The rows below give T cell receptor beta chains drawn from one sample of a study of graft-versus-host responses after intestinal transplantation. These TCRs are of unknown antigen specificity. Assay used: immunoSEQ multiplex PCR; TCRdb lists only in-frame clones, some missing. This sample yields around 90,000 clones, of which 94% are seen a single time; about 0.2% belongs to the top ten. Sequenced here: unstimulated CD4+ T cells sorted from spleen or lymph node cells, sampled before transplant. The receptors originated from a human donor who was the organ donor for an intestinal transplant. Both conserved end residues are part of each CDR3. The D gene is left open where the match is weak. The listing skips clone size in some rows; elsewhere it reads once, few, many or a size class.

clone_size,j_call,d_call,v_call,cdr3_aa,cdr3_nt
-,TRBJ1-5,-,TRBV7-2,CASSWRGNQPQHF,TGTGCCAGCAGCTGGAGGGGGAACCAGCCCCAGCATTTT
once,TRBJ1-5,-,TRBV19,CASSIYRDMVSNQPQHF,TGTGCCAGTAGTATCTACAGGGATATGGTAAGCAATCAGCCCCAGCATTTT
-,TRBJ2-1,TRBD2,TRBV9,CASSVDPAGDYNEQFF,TGTGCCAGCAGCGTAGACCCAGCGGGAGACTACAATGAGCAGTTCTTC
-,TRBJ2-3,TRBD1,TRBV9,CASSVAPTGADTQYF,TGTGCCAGCAGCGTAGCCCCCACAGGGGCAGATACGCAGTATTTT
-,TRBJ1-6,-,TRBV11-3,CASSLLSNDSPLHF,TGTGCCAGCAGCCTTTTATCGAATGACTCACCCCTCCACTTT
-,TRBJ2-7,-,TRBV5-1,CASSPQSSEQYF,TGCGCCAGCAGCCCGCAGAGTTCCGAGCAGTACTTC
-,TRBJ2-5,TRBD1,TRBV27,CASSPGTGGYETQYF,TGTGCCAGCAGTCCAGGGACAGGGGGCTATGAGACCCAGTACTTC
-,TRBJ1-2,-,TRBV28,CASSSPNYGYTF,TGTGCCAGCAGTTCCCCAAACTATGGCTACACCTTC
once,TRBJ2-5,-,TRBV7-2,CASSLSRSETQYF,TGTGCCAGCAGCTTATCTAGAAGTGAGACCCAGTACTTC
-,TRBJ2-5,TRBD2,TRBV28,CASSLPGTSGQETQYF,TGTGCCAGCAGTCTACCCGGGACTAGCGGACAAGAGACCCAGTACTTC
-,TRBJ1-6,TRBD1,TRBV5-6,CASRRDSKNSPLHF,TGTGCCAGCAGGAGGGACAGCAAAAATTCACCCCTCCACTTT
-,TRBJ2-5,-,TRBV11-1,CASSLSGLQETQYF,TGTGCCAGCAGCCTCTCGGGACTGCAAGAGACCCAGTACTTC
-,TRBJ1-5,-,TRBV7-2,CASILQQGLNQPQHF,TGTGCCAGCATTCTTCAACAGGGTCTCAATCAGCCCCAGCATTTT
-,TRBJ2-3,-,TRBV6-4,CASSDHGQNTDTQYF,TGTGCCAGCAGTGACCACGGACAGAACACAGATACGCAGTATTTT
-,TRBJ2-7,TRBD1,TRBV6-5,CASSYPGTGSYEQYF,TGTGCCAGCAGTTACCCCGGGACAGGGTCCTACGAGCAGTACTTC
-,TRBJ2-7,TRBD2,TRBV6-5,CASSLAGGLYEQYF,TGTGCCAGCAGTCTCGCGGGGGGATTGTACGAGCAGTACTTC
-,TRBJ2-1,TRBD1,TRBV6-1,CASSGGQGAVYEQFF,TGTGCCAGCAGTGGAGGACAGGGGGCGGTTTATGAGCAGTTCTTC
-,TRBJ1-1,-,TRBV7-6,CASRQGFTEAFF,TGTGCCAGCAGGCAGGGTTTCACTGAAGCTTTCTTT
-,TRBJ2-5,-,TRBV5-4,CASSLQGGETQYF,TGTGCCAGCAGCTTACAGGGTGGGGAGACCCAGTACTTC
once,TRBJ1-1,TRBD1,TRBV18,CASSPPRSTGNPEAFF,TGTGCCAGCTCACCACCGCGGTCGACAGGGAACCCTGAAGCTTTCTTT
-,TRBJ2-3,-,TRBV7-6,CASSFEDTQYF,TGTGCCAGCAGCTTCGAAGATACGCAGTATTTT
-,TRBJ1-6,-,TRBV7-3,CASSRDLNNPPLHF,TGTGCCAGCAGTCGAGACCTCAATAATCCACCCCTCCACTTT
once,TRBJ2-6,-,TRBV2,CASTPEANVLTF,TGTGCCAGCACCCCGGAGGCCAACGTCCTGACTTTC
-,TRBJ2-1,TRBD2,TRBV5-4,CASSYSRTSGNDNEQFF,TGTGCCAGCAGCTACAGCAGGACTAGCGGGAACGACAATGAGCAGTTCTTC
-,TRBJ2-5,TRBD1,TRBV19,CASSPRQGMETQYF,TGTGCCAGTAGTCCTCGACAGGGTATGGAGACCCAGTACTTC
once,TRBJ2-7,-,TRBV5-1,CASSLNYEQYF,TGCGCCAGCAGCCTCAATTACGAGCAGTACTTC
-,TRBJ1-1,-,TRBV28,CASRSAGTQTFF,TGTGCCAGCAGATCCGCCGGGACTCAGACTTTCTTT
-,TRBJ2-1,-,TRBV6-5,CASSYRAGDVPQVGFF,TGTGCCAGCAGTTACCGGGCTGGGGACGTCCCACAAGTCGGCTTCTTC
-,TRBJ2-5,TRBD1,TRBV5-1,CASSLAGGTGRVQETQYF,TGCGCCAGCAGCTTGGCCGGGGGGACAGGGAGGGTCCAAGAGACCCAGTACTTC
-,TRBJ1-4,TRBD1,TRBV9,CASSVAGTGSEKLFF,TGTGCCAGCAGCGTAGCGGGGACAGGGAGTGAAAAACTGTTTTTT
-,TRBJ2-2,-,TRBV7-8,CASSSFKGGGTGELFF,TGTGCCAGCAGCTCCTTCAAGGGAGGCGGCACCGGGGAGCTGTTTTTT
-,TRBJ1-1,-,TRBV9,CASSAEGGRGNTEAFF,TGTGCCAGCAGCGCAGAGGGGGGCAGGGGGAACACTGAAGCTTTCTTT
-,TRBJ2-1,-,TRBV6-5,CASSYVSEQFF,TGTGCCAGCAGCTACGTCTCTGAGCAGTTCTTC
-,TRBJ2-2,TRBD2,TRBV28,CASVASGPNTGELFF,TGTGCCAGCGTAGCTAGCGGGCCGAACACCGGGGAGCTGTTTTTT
-,TRBJ1-6,TRBD1,TRBV27,CATRQGPGSYNSPLHF,TGTGCCACCCGACAGGGCCCCGGTTCCTATAATTCACCCCTCCACTTT
-,TRBJ1-2,-,TRBV28,CASSLSDYGYTF,TGTGCCAGCAGTTTGTCAGACTATGGCTACACCTTC
-,TRBJ1-1,TRBD1,TRBV9,CASSVAPGQLEGAFF,TGTGCCAGCAGCGTAGCCCCGGGACAGTTGGAAGGGGCTTTCTTT
-,TRBJ1-2,-,TRBV11-2,CASSPAGAHGYTF,TGTGCCAGCAGCCCCGCAGGGGCCCATGGCTACACCTTC
-,TRBJ2-1,-,TRBV6-5,CASSYGEGGVYEQFF,TGTGCCAGCAGTTACGGCGAGGGGGGCGTCTATGAGCAGTTCTTC
-,TRBJ1-2,-,TRBV20-1,CSARGGRGYTF,TGCAGTGCTAGGGGAGGGAGGGGCTACACCTTC
-,TRBJ2-5,-,TRBV2,CASNKARREETQYF,TGTGCCAGTAACAAAGCCCGTAGGGAAGAGACCCAGTACTTC
-,TRBJ1-1,-,TRBV30,CAWTTGTEAFF,TGTGCCTGGACTACGGGGACTGAAGCTTTCTTT
-,TRBJ2-5,TRBD1,TRBV6-5,CASSYSRGQETQYF,TGTGCCAGCAGTTACTCCAGGGGGCAAGAGACCCAGTACTTC
once,TRBJ2-6,-,TRBV7-3,CASSLNYGRAGANVLTF,TGTGCCAGCAGCTTAAACTACGGTCGGGCTGGGGCCAACGTCCTGACTTTC
-,TRBJ2-1,TRBD2,TRBV7-3,CASSPPGTSGYNEQFF,TGTGCCAGCAGCCCACCCGGGACTAGCGGATACAATGAGCAGTTCTTC
-,TRBJ1-2,-,TRBV6-1,CASSFDSFLGYTF,TGTGCCAGCAGCTTCGACAGTTTCCTCGGCTACACCTTC
-,TRBJ1-4,-,TRBV5-1,CASRRADSNEKLFF,TGCGCCAGCAGGCGGGCCGACTCGAATGAAAAACTGTTTTTT
-,TRBJ2-3,TRBD1,TRBV14,CASSRNRGSADTQYF,TGTGCCAGCAGCCGGAACAGGGGGAGCGCAGATACGCAGTATTTT
-,TRBJ1-2,-,TRBV30,CAWSATPGRPDYGYTF,TGTGCCTGGAGTGCCACTCCCGGACGGCCAGACTATGGCTACACCTTC
-,TRBJ1-5,-,TRBV18,CASSPDVPNGQPQHF,TGTGCCAGCTCACCCGATGTCCCCAATGGTCAGCCCCAGCATTTT
-,TRBJ1-6,-,TRBV5-6,CASSFEGWGNSPLHF,TGTGCCAGCAGCTTTGAAGGATGGGGTAATTCACCCCTCCACTTT
-,TRBJ1-1,-,TRBV18,CASSPAQGGSHTEAFF,TGTGCCAGCTCACCAGCGCAGGGAGGCTCGCACACTGAAGCTTTCTTT